One sample yielded the 16 T cell receptor beta chains listed below, sequenced in a study of blood T cell repertoires in COVID-19. The table came from immunoSEQ multiplex PCR; TCRdb's copy has only in-frame clones and leaves some out. The table lists 300,000 to 500,000 clones, approximately 85% of them singletons. Sequences were obtained from PBMCs or T cells enriched from blood (not recorded which). These receptors were obtained from a woman aged 35 to 49 with acute COVID-19.

The chain employs TRBV11-2 and TRBJ1-1; D is possibly TRBD1 (6 bases). Trimming removed 3 bases at V and 4 bases at J, with 12 bases between. CDR1 and CDR2 (germline): SGHAT, FQNNGV. The CDR3 runs to 14 residues. CDR3 amino acids: CASSLGRGGTEAFF. The CDR3 DNA reads TGTGCCAGCAGCTTGGGCAGGGGTGGCACTGAAGCTTTCTTT.

V usage is TRBV10-2 and J usage is TRBJ1-3; D may be TRBD1 (6 bases). Germline loops: CDR1 WSHSY, CDR2 SAAADI. The CDR3 sequence is 17 residues long. Trimming took 4 bases from V and 0 from J, leaving 16 bases between them. The CDR3 DNA reads TGCGCCAGCAGTGGGTCCCGCCGGACAGCCTCTGGAAACACCATATATTTT. Translated: CASSGSRRTASGNTIYF.

V and J are TRBV3-1 (or the pseudogene TRBV3-2) and TRBJ1-6; weak D call: TRBD1 (6 bases). Germline CDR1 reads LGHDT; CDR2 reads YNNKEL (reference sequence). Trimming cost V 5 bases and J 4 bases, with 9 bases left between them. The CDR3 totals 14 residues. Here the CDR3 reads CASSEQGYNSPLHF. CDR3 coding DNA: TGTGCCAGCAGCGAACAGGGTTATAATTCACCCCTCCACTTT.

V gene TRBV15 combines with J gene TRBJ2-7; 9 nucleotides align to TRBD1. V gave up 3 bases and J gave up 3 bases; unmatched junction bases: 6. Germline V gene data show CDR1 as LNHNV and CDR2 as YYDKDF (reference sequence). The CDR3 has 15 residues. This CDR3 reads CATSRDRGPYYEQYF. Written as DNA, the CDR3 is TGTGCCACCAGCAGGGACAGGGGCCCTTACTACGAGCAGTACTTC. Together with reference TRBV15 and TRBJ2-7, the CDR3 gives the full variable domain: DAMVIQNPRYQVTQFGKPVTLSCSQTLNHNVMYWYQQKSSQAPKLLFHYYDKDFNNEADTPDNFQSRRPNTSFCFLDIRSPGLGDTAMYLCATSRDRGPYYEQYFGPGTRLTVT.

The chain couples TRBV7-9 to TRBJ2-6, with unresolved D. From germline, CDR1 is SEHNR and CDR2 FQNEAQ (reference sequence). This CDR3 is built from 18 residues. V lost 5 bases and J 1 base, leaving 18 bases between the germline ends. CDR3 bases: TGTGCCAGCAGCCGTTGGAACAATCGAGGATCTGGGGCCAACGTCCTGACTTTC. As protein: CASSRWNNRGSGANVLTF.

The chain joins TRBV5-1 to TRBJ2-3; TRBD2 agrees at 12 bases. The germline CDR1 and CDR2 sequences are SGHRS and YFSETQ. The V and J ends lost 0 bases and 4 bases, in that order; junction bases with no gene match: 6. The length of the CDR3 is 17 residues. The CDR3 spells CASSLAPSGGAADTQYF. CDR3 DNA sequence: TGCGCCAGCAGCTTGGCGCCTAGCGGGGGGGCCGCAGATACGCAGTATTTT.

The rearrangement uses TRBV2 and TRBJ2-4, with 9 bases fitting TRBD1. CDR1 and CDR2 from the germline V gene are SNHLY and FYNNEI. The CDR3 is 16 amino acids. With 1 base clipped from V and 2 bases from J, the junction kept 3 bases outside the gene matches. The CDR3 here is CASSEEGQGTKNIQYF. DNA of the CDR3: TGTGCCAGCAGTGAAGAGGGACAGGGTACCAAAAACATTCAGTACTTC. Full variable domain (remainder filled in from reference TRBV2 and TRBJ2-4): EPEVTQTPSHQVTQMGQEVILRCVPISNHLYFYWYRQILGQKVEFLVSFYNNEISEKSEIFDDQFSVERPDGSNFTLKIRSTKLEDSAMYFCASSEEGQGTKNIQYFGAGTRLSVL.

This clone was recorded once. This rearrangement joins TRBV9 to TRBJ1-3; 7 nucleotides match TRBD1. The V gene end was trimmed by 3 bases and the J gene end by 4 bases; junction bases not matched to a gene: 7. CDR1 and CDR2 from the germline V gene are SGDLS and YYNGEE. The CDR3 spans 15 residues. The DNA of the CDR3 is TGTGCCAGCAGCGCCCATGGAGGGGGCGGAAACACCATATATTTT. Its protein is CASSAHGGGGNTIYF.

This chain joins TRBV13 and TRBJ1-2, with TRBD1 matching 7 bases. V shed 4 bases, J shed 4 bases, and the junction held 6 bases outside the gene matches. The CDR3 covers 14 residues. Germline V gene sequence: CDR1 PRHDT, CDR2 FYEKMQ (reference sequence). CDR3 in amino acids: CASSYGTELYGYTF. The DNA for the CDR3 is TGTGCCAGCAGCTACGGGACAGAGCTCTATGGCTACACCTTC. The variable domain in full, with the rest retrieved from reference TRBV13 and TRBJ1-2, is AAGVIQSPRHLIKEKRETATLKCYPIPRHDTVYWYQQGPGQDPQFLISFYEKMQSDKGSIPDRFSAQQFSDYHSELNMSSLELGDSALYFCASSYGTELYGYTFGSGTRLTVV.

This chain links TRBV18 with TRBJ2-7, with 7 bases lining up with TRBD1. The V segment lost 6 bases and the J segment 6 bases; nucleotides outside the gene matches: 8. Germline CDR1 KGHSH, CDR2 LQKENI. The CDR3 sequence is 13 residues long. The chain's CDR3 is CASSNDRVSEQYF. As DNA, the CDR3 is TGTGCCAGCTCGAATGACAGGGTTAGCGAGCAGTACTTC.

The chain joins TRBV5-1 to TRBJ2-7; 8 nucleotides agree with TRBD1. V shed 4 bases and J 2 bases; nucleotides not matched to a gene: 8. Germline-derived CDR1 and CDR2 are SGHRS and YFSETQ. CDR3 length equals 15 residues. Here the CDR3 reads CASSTGQGWTYEQYF. CDR3 DNA sequence: TGCGCCAGCAGCACCGGACAGGGTTGGACCTACGAGCAGTACTTC.

The genes are TRBV10-3 and TRBJ2-7; maybe TRBD1 (6 bases). This CDR3 spans 12 amino acids. With 3 bases removed from V and 5 bases from J, the gap between germline ends came to 8 bases. Per germline, CDR1 ENHRY and CDR2 SYGVKD. The CDR3 here is CAISEGGNEQYF. As DNA, the CDR3 is TGTGCCATCAGTGAAGGGGGTAACGAGCAGTACTTC.

The V and J genes are TRBV5-4 and TRBJ1-2; 7 bases align to TRBD1. The CDR3 sequence is 13 residues long. CDR1 and CDR2 from the germline V gene are SGHNT and YYREEE (reference sequence). V was pared by 4 bases and J by 6 bases, with 6 bases of the junction left unmatched. This chain's CDR3 is CASSPTGSNGYTF. The CDR3 bases are TGTGCCAGCAGCCCGACAGGGTCTAATGGCTACACCTTC.

The chain carries TRBV6-5 and TRBJ1-2; 7 nucleotides agree with TRBD1. The CDR3 is 15 amino acids. The V gene end was trimmed by 7 bases and the J gene end by 5 bases; junction bases not matched to a gene: 13. Germline V gene lookup returns CDR1 MNHEY and CDR2 SVGAGI. The chain's CDR3 is CASILSGGELYGYTF. CDR3 sequence (DNA): TGTGCCAGCATTCTATCAGGGGGAGAACTTTATGGCTACACCTTC.

The CDR3 sequence: CASSFGSGGRTNEKLFF. The CDR3 nucleotides read TGCGCCAGCAGCTTTGGTTCAGGGGGCCGCACTAATGAAAAACTGTTTTTT. J is TRBJ1-4 and V is TRBV5-1, with TRBD1 matching 8 bases. J lost 2 bases, V lost 2 bases, and 8 bases had no gene match. Germline V gene sequence: CDR1 SGHRS, CDR2 YFSETQ. The CDR3 contains 17 residues.

The table lists this clone with a count of one. The rearrangement joins TRBV7-6 to TRBJ1-2; D is unresolved. The germline CDR1 and CDR2 sequences are SGHVS and FNYEAQ. V lost 2 bases and J 4 bases, leaving 26 bases between the germline ends. This CDR3 contains 19 residues. CDR3: CASSLSIAGSELSSYGYTF. CDR3 bases: TGTGCCAGCAGCTTAAGTATTGCGGGTTCAGAGCTTTCAAGCTATGGCTACACCTTC.